Given below is one TCR beta chain in context. What it binds is not known. This entry belongs to a study of T cells in women clearing cervical HPV infection. All participants had a single incident cervical HPV16 infection, and prevalent HPV16 infections were excluded. The repertoire was sequenced with immunoSEQ multiplex PCR; TCRdb's copy has only in-frame clones and lacks some. The sample is made up of around 23,000 clones, and the top ten hold less than 30% of it. Study conclusions and caveats: CIN3+ cases had significantly higher TCR repertoire richness than controls, but evenness did not differ. Combining TCR richness with V gene abundances gave approximately 0.84 AUC.

Sequenced: blood buffy coat. The clonotype originates from a woman between 18 and 69 years old with a cervical HPV16 infection that either progressed to CIN3+ or cleared (not recorded which).

Incomplete CDR3 DNA: TGTGCCAGCTCAGACTTATCCTCCTACGAC. This encodes CASSDLSSYD. From start to end, the CDR3 is CASSDLSSYDYTF. This chain links TRBV18 with TRBJ1-2; D not resolved. With the read ending 3 residues before the CDR3 end, the germline J gene is used to fill in that end. Per germline, CDR1 KGHSH and CDR2 LQKENI. CDR3 length: 13 residues.